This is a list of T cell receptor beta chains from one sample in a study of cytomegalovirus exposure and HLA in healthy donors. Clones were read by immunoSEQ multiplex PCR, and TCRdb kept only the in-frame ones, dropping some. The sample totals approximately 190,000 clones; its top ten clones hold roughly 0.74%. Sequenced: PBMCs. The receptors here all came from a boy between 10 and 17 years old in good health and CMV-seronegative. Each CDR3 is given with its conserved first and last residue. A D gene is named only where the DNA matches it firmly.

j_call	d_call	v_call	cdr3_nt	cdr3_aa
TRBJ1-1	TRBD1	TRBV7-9	TGTGCCAGCAGCTTACCAGGACAGGACTTGAGCACTGAAGCTTTCTTT	CASSLPGQDLSTEAFF
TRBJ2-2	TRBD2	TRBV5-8	TGTGCCAGCAGCTGGGGGACTAGCGGGGGAACCGGGGAGCTGTTTTTT	CASSWGTSGGTGELFF
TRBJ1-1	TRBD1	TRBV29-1	TGCAGCCTCCAGGGGACAGATTCTGAAGCTTTCTTT	CSLQGTDSEAFF
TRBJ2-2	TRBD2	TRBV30	TGTGCCTGGGGGACTATGGGAGCAGGCACCGGGGAGCTGTTTTTT	CAWGTMGAGTGELFF
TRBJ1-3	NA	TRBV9	TGTGCCAGCAGCCCCACGCCTAACTCTGGAAACACCATATATTTT	CASSPTPNSGNTIYF
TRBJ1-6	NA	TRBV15	TGTGCCACCAGCAGAGATCAGAACTCCTATAATTCACCCCTCCACTTT	CATSRDQNSYNSPLHF
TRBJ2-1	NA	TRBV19	TGTGCCAGTAGTATTCAGGGATTGAATGAGCAGTTCTTC	CASSIQGLNEQFF
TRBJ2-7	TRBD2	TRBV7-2	TGTGCCAGCAGCTTCCTAGCGGGACAGTCCTACGAGCAGTACTTC	CASSFLAGQSYEQYF
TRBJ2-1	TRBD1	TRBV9	TGTGCCAGCAGCGGACACCGGGACAGGTCGAACAATGAGCAGTTCTTC	CASSGHRDRSNNEQFF
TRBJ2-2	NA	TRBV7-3	TGTGCCAGCAGCTTCCTCCCCGGGGAGCTGTTTTTT	CASSFLPGELFF